The present TCR beta chain was sequenced within a study of control samples from healthy donors and cancer patients. Germline V gene data show CDR1 as SGHVS and CDR2 as FNYEAQ. Trimming took 1 base from V and 2 from J, leaving 14 bases between them. The CDR3 runs to 16 residues. Here immunoSEQ multiplex PCR was the method, and the copy in TCRdb shows in-frame clones only, minus some. This sample has fewer than 500,000 clones, with around 90% found just once. This receptor was taken from a man aged 40-49 years with head and neck cancer. The rearrangement joins TRBV7-6 to TRBJ1-1; tentative D call: TRBD1 (6 bases). Sequences were obtained from PBMCs. The DNA for the CDR3 is TGTGCCAGCAGCTTAGTAGGTACAGGGACCAACACTGAAGCTTTCTTT. It is translated as CASSLVGTGTNTEAFF.